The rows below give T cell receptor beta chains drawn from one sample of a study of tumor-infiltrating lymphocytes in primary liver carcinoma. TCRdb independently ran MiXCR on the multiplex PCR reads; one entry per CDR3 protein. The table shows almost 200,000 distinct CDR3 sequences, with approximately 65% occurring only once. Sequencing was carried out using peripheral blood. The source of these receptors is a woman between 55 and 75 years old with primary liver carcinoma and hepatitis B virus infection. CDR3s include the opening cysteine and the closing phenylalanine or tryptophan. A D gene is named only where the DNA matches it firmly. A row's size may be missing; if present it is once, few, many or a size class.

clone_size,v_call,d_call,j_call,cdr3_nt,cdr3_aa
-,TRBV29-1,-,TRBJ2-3,TGCAGCGTTGAAGTCGGTGGGATTAACATAGATACGCAGTATTTT,CSVEVGGINIDTQYF
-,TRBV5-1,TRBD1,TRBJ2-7,TGCGCCAGCAGCTTGGGGCCAGGGGGCCGAACCTACGAGCAGTACTTC,CASSLGPGGRTYEQYF
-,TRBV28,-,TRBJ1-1,TGTCCCAGCAGTTTAGGGACCGGGACACTGAACACTGAAGCTTTCTTC,CPSSLGTGTLNTEAFF
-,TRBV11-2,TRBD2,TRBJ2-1,TGTGCCAGCACCCTACGTAGCGGGAGGGCCCCAAATGAGCAGTTCTTC,CASTLRSGRAPNEQFF
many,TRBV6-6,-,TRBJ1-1,TGTGCCAGCAGGGGCTACACTGAAGCTTTCTTT,CASRGYTEAFF
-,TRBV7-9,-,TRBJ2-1,TGTGCCATCTCCCCCGCTATGCAGTCATACAATGAGCAGTTCTTC,CAISPAMQSYNEQFF
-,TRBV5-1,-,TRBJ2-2,TGCGCCAGCAGCCCGGACTTCACCCGGGAGCTGTTTTTT,CASSPDFTRELFF
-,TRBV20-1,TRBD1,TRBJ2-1,TGCAGTGCTCCCGACAGGGCCTCCTACAATGAGCAGTTCTTC,CSAPDRASYNEQFF
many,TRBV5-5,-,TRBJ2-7,TGTGCCAGCAGCTTGGGGGGATCCCGCTCCTACGAGCAGTACTTC,CASSLGGSRSYEQYF
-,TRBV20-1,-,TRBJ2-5,TGCAGTGCTCCCAGCGGGGAGACCCAGTACTTC,CSAPSGETQYF
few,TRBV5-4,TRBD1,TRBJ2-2,TGTGCCAGCAGCTTAACAGGGGGGAACACCGGGGAGCTGTTTTTT,CASSLTGGNTGELFF
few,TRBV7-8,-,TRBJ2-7,TGTGCCAGCAGCTTAGCCCCAGGGAGCTCCTACGAGCAGTACTTC,CASSLAPGSSYEQYF
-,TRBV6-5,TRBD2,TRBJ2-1,TGTGCCAGCAGTCCCGATGGACTAGCGGGACGCGGCAATGAGCAGTTCTTC,CASSPDGLAGRGNEQFF
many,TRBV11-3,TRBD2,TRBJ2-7,TGTGCCAGCAGCTTAGGGACTAGGGGAGTCGAGCAGTACTTC,CASSLGTRGVEQYF
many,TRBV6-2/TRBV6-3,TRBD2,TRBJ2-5,TGTGCCAGCAGCCGAGCGGGAGCAGAGACCCAGTACTTC,CASSRAGAETQYF
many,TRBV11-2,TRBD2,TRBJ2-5,TGTGCCAGCACCTCGGGAGGGCTACGGAGGGAGACCCAGTACTTC,CASTSGGLRRETQYF
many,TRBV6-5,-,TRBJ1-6,TGTGCCAGCAGGGTGGACATTTCTAACTCACCCCTCCACTTT,CASRVDISNSPLHF
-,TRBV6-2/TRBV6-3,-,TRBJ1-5,TGCGCCAGCAGAACACTCAGTCAGGGGAGAAATCAGCCCCAGCATTTT,CASRTLSQGRNQPQHF
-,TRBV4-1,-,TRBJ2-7,TGCGCCAGCAGCCATCCCAAGCTACAGCATAACTCCTACGAGCAGCACTTC,CASSHPKLQHNSYEQHF
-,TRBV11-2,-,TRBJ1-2,TGTGCGAGCAGCTTAGCGTTCATGGACGGCTACACCTTC,CASSLAFMDGYTF
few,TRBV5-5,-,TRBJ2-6,TGTGCCAGCAGCTTAAGGACAGCTGGGGCCAACGTCCTGACTTTC,CASSLRTAGANVLTF
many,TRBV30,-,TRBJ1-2,TGTGCTTCCGTCTGGGGGATAAAAGGCTATGGCTACACCTTC,CASVWGIKGYGYTF
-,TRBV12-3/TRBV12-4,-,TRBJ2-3,TGTGCCAGCAGCGTATTCCCCGGGACCGCCCCTACCACAGATACGCAATATTTT,CASSVFPGTAPTTDTQYF
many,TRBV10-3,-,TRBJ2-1,TGTGCCATCAGTGAGATGAGTGAGCAGTTCTTC,CAISEMSEQFF
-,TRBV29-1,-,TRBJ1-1,TGCAGCGCCCCAGAGGTGGGGATGAACACTGAAGCTTTCTTT,CSAPEVGMNTEAFF